The 17 T cell receptor beta chains given below trace back to one sample, sequenced in a study of PD-L1 blockade in urothelial cancer. Generated by immunoSEQ multiplex PCR, the TCRdb table keeps only in-frame clones and is missing some. The table lists about 35,000 clones, roughly 36% of them singletons. This specimen was tumor tissue, taken before atezolizumab (anti-PD-L1) treatment. All receptors derive from a man in his sixties with urothelial cancer.

This clone was observed once. The chain joins TRBV18 to TRBJ2-3, with a weak D call TRBD1 (6 bases). V lost 5 bases to trimming and J lost 2 bases, with 11 bases between them. This CDR3 is built from 14 residues. The germline gives CDR1 KGHSH, CDR2 LQKENI. CDR3 amino acids: CASSMTGYTDTQYF. The CDR3 region has the DNA TGTGCCAGCTCAATGACAGGTTACACAGATACGCAGTATTTT.

This chain joins TRBV4-1 and TRBJ1-5; TRBD1 aligns across 9 bases. This CDR3 comprises 15 residues. The germline V gene encodes CDR1 MGHRA and CDR2 YSYEKL. V lost 0 bases and J lost 6; bases outside the gene matches: 3. CDR3 sequence reads: CASSQDGTGTQPQHF. CDR3 sequence (DNA): TGCGCCAGCAGCCAAGATGGGACAGGGACTCAGCCCCAGCATTTT.

This clone was seen a handful of times. J is TRBJ1-1 and V is TRBV9; 9 nucleotides match TRBD1. The CDR3 sequence is 13 residues long. The J segment lost 5 bases and the V segment lost 5 bases, leaving 4 bases of the junction unmatched. The germline CDR1 and CDR2 sequences are SGDLS and YYNGEE. The CDR3, as DNA: TGTGCCAGCAGGGGACAGGGAAATACTGAAGCTTTCTTT. Protein sequence: CASRGQGNTEAFF.

This chain joins TRBV18 and TRBJ1-2; weak D call: TRBD1 (5 bases). The V gene's germline CDR1 is KGHSH and CDR2 LQKENI. Trimming pared 3 bases from V and 4 bases from J, leaving 18 bases between. This CDR3 is 16 amino acids long. The CDR3 bases are TGTGCCAGCTCACCCGGGGCGGGGCGCGGAGGCTATGGCTACACCTTC. Its protein product is CASSPGAGRGGYGYTF.

This clone was seen more than once but under ten times. The chain combines TRBV6-8 with TRBJ1-1, with 7 bases identical to TRBD1. With 2 bases clipped from V and 0 bases from J, the junction kept 9 bases outside the gene matches. Germline-derived CDR1 and CDR2 are MNHGY and SAAAGT. The CDR3 loop spans 17 amino acids. The CDR3 nucleotides are TGTGCCAGCAGTTACAGTAGGCAGGGGGGATTGAACACTGAAGCTTTCTTT. Residues: CASSYSRQGGLNTEAFF.

V and J are TRBV30 and TRBJ2-5, with 7 bases that match TRBD1. CDR1 is GTSNPN, CDR2 SVGIG, per germline (reference sequence). This CDR3 contains 14 residues. The V gene end was trimmed by 2 bases and the J gene end by 5 bases; junction bases not matched to a gene: 8. This CDR3 reads CAWSYKGARETQYF. For the CDR3, the DNA is TGTGCCTGGAGTTATAAGGGGGCGCGGGAGACCCAGTACTTC.

This clone was seen a handful of times. The chain carries TRBV5-1 and TRBJ2-3; TRBD2 aligns across 9 bases. The germline V gene encodes CDR1 SGHRS and CDR2 YFSETQ. The CDR3 covers 17 residues. The junction had 11 bases not matched to a gene; V was cut back by 3 bases and J by 3 bases. This chain's CDR3 is CASSSELAGGTTDTQYF. CDR3 DNA sequence: TGCGCCAGCAGCTCAGAGCTGGCGGGAGGGACTACAGATACGCAGTATTTT.

The rearrangement joins TRBV18 to TRBJ2-2; tentative D call: TRBD1 (6 bases). The V end was cut by 0 bases, the J end by 6 bases, with 11 bases between. The CDR3 is 15 amino acids. Germline V gene lookup returns CDR1 KGHSH and CDR2 LQKENI. CDR3 sequence reads: CASSPPGSGAGELFF. As DNA, the CDR3 is TGTGCCAGCTCACCACCTGGTTCAGGGGCCGGGGAGCTGTTTTTT.

This chain connects TRBV28 to TRBJ2-7; D possibly corresponds to TRBD1 (6 bases). The CDR3 has 14 amino acids. Trimming stripped 2 bases from V and 3 bases from J, with 11 bases between. Germline CDR1 MDHEN, CDR2 SYDVKM. The CDR3 spells CASSLRQGNYEQYF. CDR3 nucleotides: TGTGCCAGCAGTTTACGGCAGGGGAACTACGAGCAGTACTTC.

This clone was recorded a few times. The rearrangement links TRBV28 to TRBJ2-1, with D possibly matching TRBD2 (6 bases). The CDR3 is 16 residues long. V shed 6 bases and J shed 6 bases, with 21 bases lying between them. The germline V gene encodes CDR1 MDHEN and CDR2 SYDVKM. CDR3 sequence reads: CASRFPGTAFSNEQFF. In DNA form, the CDR3 reads TGTGCCAGCAGGTTTCCCGGGACTGCTTTCAGCAATGAGCAGTTCTTC.

V is TRBV28 and J is TRBJ1-2; no firm D call. The V and J ends lost 2 bases and 0 bases respectively, with 4 bases between them. This CDR3 is 13 amino acids long. The V gene's germline CDR1 is MDHEN and CDR2 SYDVKM. The CDR3 here is CASSLPSNYGYTF. The CDR3 region has the DNA TGTGCCAGCAGTTTACCCTCTAACTATGGCTACACCTTC.

This rearrangement joins TRBV10-2 to TRBJ1-2; D gene uncertain. V was cut by 7 bases and J by 1 base, with 13 bases left in between. The CDR3 totals 14 residues. CDR1 is WSHSY, CDR2 SAAADI, per germline. CDR3 region: CASKKHGNNYGYTF. In DNA, the CDR3 is TGCGCCAGCAAAAAACACGGGAATAACTATGGCTACACCTTC.

In this sample, this clone turned up many times. The chain uses TRBV6-8 and TRBJ2-2, with a possible D match to TRBD2 (6 bases). This CDR3 contains 18 residues. From germline, CDR1 is MNHGY and CDR2 SAAAGT. V lost 0 bases, J lost 4 bases, and 18 bases lay in between. The CDR3 DNA reads as TGTGCCAGCAGTTACTCGGGACGGGACTCCAAGAGCACCGGGGAGCTGTTTTTT. This encodes CASSYSGRDSKSTGELFF.

The chain couples TRBV2 to TRBJ2-3; 9 nucleotides align to TRBD2. The CDR3 extends over 16 amino acids. V trimming: 2 bases; J trimming: 1 base; junction bases outside the gene matches: 4. Germline-derived CDR1 and CDR2 are SNHLY and FYNNEI. CDR3 bases: TGTGCCAGCAGTGAATGGGAGCGGGGGGGCACAGATACGCAGTATTTT. This sequence encodes CASSEWERGGTDTQYF.

This clone was picked up a small number of times. The V call is TRBV28, the J call TRBJ1-1; 7 nucleotides agree with TRBD1. Germline V gives CDR1 MDHEN, CDR2 SYDVKM. The CDR3 covers 14 residues. Losses at the gene ends were 3 bases for V and 10 bases for J; bases not matched to a gene: 11. The CDR3 protein is CASSFPGQAWGAFF. CDR3 nucleotides: TGTGCCAGCAGTTTCCCCGGACAGGCCTGGGGAGCTTTCTTT.

Only one count was recorded for this clone. The chain links TRBV18 to TRBJ1-2, with D possibly being TRBD1 (5 bases). Germline V gives CDR1 KGHSH, CDR2 LQKENI. The CDR3 extends over 14 amino acids. V was clipped by 4 bases and J by 2 bases, with 11 bases between them. The CDR3 sequence is CASSRDSLNYGYTF. CDR3 DNA: TGTGCCAGCTCACGAGACAGCCTCAACTATGGCTACACCTTC.

The rearrangement joins TRBV19 to TRBJ2-1; 9 nucleotides line up with TRBD1. Germline CDR1 is LNHDA and CDR2 is SQIVND (reference sequence). V was pared by 7 bases and J by 5 bases, with 9 bases of the junction left unmatched. CDR3 size: 15 residues. The CDR3 nucleotides read TGTGCCAGTAAAGGTTGGGGACAGGGAAACAATGAGCAGTTCTTC. The encoded protein is CASKGWGQGNNEQFF.